The T cell receptor beta chain described here comes from a study of Tregs in tolerant kidney transplant recipients. Repertoires were generated with immunoSEQ multiplex PCR, while TCRdb's copy carries only in-frame clones and drops some. Of 50,000 to 75,000 clones in the sample, approximately 85% are singletons; the top ten hold around 2.3%. General observations from the study: Findings come from small patient numbers and require larger validation. Nucleotide sequences could not be compared across some patients' samples due to primer changes.

Comment on this clone: No antigen is known for it.

CDR3 length equals 19 residues. CDR1 is SGHRS, CDR2 YFSETQ, per germline. V dropped 2 bases and J dropped 2; count of bases not matched to a gene: 17. The sequences come from Tregs from blood, collected before the transplant. V gene TRBV5-1 combines with J gene TRBJ2-7; 9 positions match TRBD2. The source of this sequence is a human donor who received a combined kidney and bone marrow transplant. The CDR3 is CASSFRASGTNSNPYEQYF. The CDR3 DNA reads as TGCGCCAGCAGCTTCCGGGCTAGCGGGACTAATTCCAACCCCTACGAGCAGTACTTC.